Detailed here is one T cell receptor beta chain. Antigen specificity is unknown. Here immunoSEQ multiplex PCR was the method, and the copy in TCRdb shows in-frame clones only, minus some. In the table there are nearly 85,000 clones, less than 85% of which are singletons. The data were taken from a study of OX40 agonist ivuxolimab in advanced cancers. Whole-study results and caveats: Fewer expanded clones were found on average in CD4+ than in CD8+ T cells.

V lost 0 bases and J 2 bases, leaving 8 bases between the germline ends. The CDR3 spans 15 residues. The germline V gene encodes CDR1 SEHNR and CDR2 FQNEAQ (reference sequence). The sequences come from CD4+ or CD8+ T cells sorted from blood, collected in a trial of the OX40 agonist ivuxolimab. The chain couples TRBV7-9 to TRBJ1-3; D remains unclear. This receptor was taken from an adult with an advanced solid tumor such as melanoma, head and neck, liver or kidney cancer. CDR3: CASSLAGQAGNTIYF. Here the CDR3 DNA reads TGTGCCAGCAGCTTAGCTGGGCAGGCTGGAAACACCATATATTTT.